The 14 T cell receptor beta chains reported below all come from one sample, sequenced in a study of cytomegalovirus exposure and HLA in healthy donors. Both 60 Vbeta primers and 13 Jbeta primers went into the PCR. Sequenced by immunoSEQ multiplex PCR; TCRdb stores in-frame clones only, minus some. The sample holds around 50,000 clones. The source material was PBMCs. These receptors all stem from a male donor in good health and CMV-seropositive.

The CDR3 DNA is TGTGCCAGCTCACCACCGACAGGAAACACCGGGGAGCTGTTTTTT. This codes for CASSPPTGNTGELFF. The chain joins TRBV18 to TRBJ2-2, with D perhaps TRBD1 (6 bases). CDR1 is KGHSH and CDR2 is LQKENI in the germline V gene. CDR3 size: 15 residues. Trimming stripped 0 bases from V and 2 bases from J, with 7 bases between.

The chain uses TRBV11-2 and TRBJ2-5, with 8 bases matching TRBD2. This CDR3 region has 15 residues. With 1 base clipped from V and 0 bases from J, the junction kept 1 base outside the gene matches. The germline V gene has CDR1 SGHAT and CDR2 FQNNGV. The CDR3 spells CASSLAGGYQETQYF. The CDR3 DNA reads as TGTGCCAGCAGCTTAGCGGGGGGGTACCAAGAGACCCAGTACTTC.

The genes are TRBV18 and TRBJ2-3; 8 bases map to TRBD2. Germline V gene data show CDR1 as KGHSH and CDR2 as LQKENI. The CDR3 is made up of 15 amino acids. With 2 bases clipped from V and 7 bases from J, the junction kept 8 bases outside the gene matches. The CDR3 here is CASSPEVSGVYTQYF. CDR3 bases: TGTGCCAGCTCACCAGAGGTTAGCGGGGTTTATACGCAGTATTTT.

The genes are TRBV5-6 and TRBJ2-6; D is uncertain. The CDR3 covers 15 residues. From germline, CDR1 is SGHDT and CDR2 YYEEEE. Deletions cut 0 bases from V and 1 base from J, with 5 bases between. DNA of the CDR3: TGTGCCAGCAGCTTGGGTGAGTCTGGGGCCAACGTCCTGACTTTC. Its protein is CASSLGESGANVLTF.

This chain uses TRBV6-1 with TRBJ1-4; D gene unclear. The CDR3 contains 13 residues. V was trimmed by 0 bases and J by 8 bases, leaving 7 bases between them. CDR1 is MNHNS and CDR2 is SASEGT in the germline V gene. This CDR3 is CASSEARGEKLFF. The CDR3 bases are TGTGCCAGCAGTGAAGCGCGGGGAGAAAAACTGTTTTTT.

The gene calls are TRBV7-7 and TRBJ2-3; 8 nucleotides align to TRBD1. This CDR3 is built from 15 residues. Looked up from germline, CDR1 is SSHAT and CDR2 is FNYEAQ (reference sequence). Trimming cost V 5 bases and J 4 bases; bases outside gene matches: 8. The CDR3 region has the DNA TGTGCCAGCAGCCGCTTTCAGGGGGCAGCAGATACGCAGTATTTT. The encoded protein is CASSRFQGAADTQYF.

This CDR3 is CASSQARLAGPYEQYF. CDR3 DNA: TGCGCCAGCAGCCAAGCCCGACTAGCGGGCCCCTACGAGCAGTACTTC. The chain uses TRBV4-1 and TRBJ2-7; 10 nucleotides agree with TRBD2. This CDR3 contains 16 residues. The V and J ends lost 1 base and 2 bases, in that order; junction bases with no gene match: 5. Germline CDR1 MGHRA, CDR2 YSYEKL.

The chain joins TRBV7-9 to TRBJ1-5; D is perhaps TRBD1 (6 bases). CDR3 length: 13 residues. The V end lost 7 bases, the J end lost 4 bases, and 11 bases lay between the germline ends. The germline V gene has CDR1 SEHNR and CDR2 FQNEAQ (reference sequence). The DNA for the CDR3 is TGTGCCAGCACCCAGGGGAGAAATCAGCCCCAGCATTTT. Translated, it gives CASTQGRNQPQHF.

The rearrangement uses TRBV2 and TRBJ2-3, with TRBD2 as a possible D gene (6 bases). This CDR3 contains 16 residues. V was trimmed by 3 bases and J by 4 bases, leaving 17 bases between them. Per the germline V gene, CDR1 is SNHLY and CDR2 is FYNNEI. The CDR3 loop reads CASSEGWDFPSDTQYF. CDR3 coding DNA: TGTGCCAGCAGTGAGGGGTGGGACTTCCCGTCAGATACGCAGTATTTT.

This chain connects TRBV4-3 to TRBJ2-3; 10 bases align to TRBD2. V trimming: 5 bases; J trimming: 1 base; junction bases outside the gene matches: 15. Germline CDR1 reads LGHNA; CDR2 reads YSLEER. This CDR3 spans 19 amino acids. The chain's CDR3 is CASSFQVAGGRSGTDTQYF. CDR3 DNA: TGCGCCAGCAGCTTTCAAGTAGCGGGGGGCAGAAGCGGCACAGATACGCAGTATTTT.

The J gene is TRBJ2-5, the V gene TRBV5-4, with 8 bases identical to TRBD1. The germline CDR1 and CDR2 sequences are SGHNT and YYREEE (reference sequence). The CDR3 is 16 amino acids. The trim removed 2 bases at V and 5 bases at J, leaving 11 bases unmatched. The CDR3 DNA follows: TGTGCCAGCAGCTTAGAGTCAGGGGGCTACTTGGAGACCCAGTACTTC. This encodes CASSLESGGYLETQYF.

The rearrangement uses TRBV9 and TRBJ1-1, with D unresolved. Trimming shortened V by 4 bases and J by 4 bases, and 8 bases separated the two germline ends. The CDR3 extends over 12 amino acids. Germline V lookup: CDR1 SGDLS, CDR2 YYNGEE. CDR3 residues: CASSTEGTEAFF. The CDR3, as DNA: TGTGCCAGCAGCACAGAAGGCACTGAAGCTTTCTTT.

The rearrangement joins TRBV21-1 to TRBJ1-1; TRBD1, as called in the table, went unchecked against the DNA. TRBV21-1 is listed as a pseudogene. The CDR3 length is 18 residues. CDR3 DNA sequence: TGTGCCAGCAGCAAAGTGGCCAGGACAGGGGCCTCGAACACTGAAGCTTTCTTT. This translates into CASSKVARTGASNTEAFF.

This chain links TRBV11-3 with TRBJ2-1; possible D gene TRBD2, 5 bases. V was clipped by 1 base and J by 0 bases, with 16 bases between them. This CDR3 is 18 amino acids long. CDR1 SGHNT and CDR2 YENEEA come from the germline V gene. The CDR3 reads CASSLGGYGFGSYNEQFF. The CDR3, as DNA: TGTGCCAGCAGCTTAGGAGGGTACGGTTTCGGCTCCTACAATGAGCAGTTCTTC.